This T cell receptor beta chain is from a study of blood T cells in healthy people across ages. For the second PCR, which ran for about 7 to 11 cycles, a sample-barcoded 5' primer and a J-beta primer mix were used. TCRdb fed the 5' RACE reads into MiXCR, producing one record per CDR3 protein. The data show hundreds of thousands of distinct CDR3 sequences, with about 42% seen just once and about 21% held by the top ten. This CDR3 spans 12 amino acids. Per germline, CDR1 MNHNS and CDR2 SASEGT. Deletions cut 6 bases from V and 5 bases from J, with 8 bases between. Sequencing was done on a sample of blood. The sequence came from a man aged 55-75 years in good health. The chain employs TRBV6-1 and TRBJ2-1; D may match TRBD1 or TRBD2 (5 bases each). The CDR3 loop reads CASSEGNNEQFF. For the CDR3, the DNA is TGTGCCAGCAGCGAGGGGAACAATGAGCAGTTCTTC.